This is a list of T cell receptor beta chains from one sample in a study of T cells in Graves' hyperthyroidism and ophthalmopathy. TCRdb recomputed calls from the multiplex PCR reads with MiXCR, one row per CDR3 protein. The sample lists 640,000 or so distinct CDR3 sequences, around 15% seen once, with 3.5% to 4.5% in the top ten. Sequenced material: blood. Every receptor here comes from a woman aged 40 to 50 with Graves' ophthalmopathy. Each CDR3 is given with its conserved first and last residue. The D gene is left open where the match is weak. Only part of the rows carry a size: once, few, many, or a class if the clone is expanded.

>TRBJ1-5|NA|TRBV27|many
CASSPWTRSNQPQHF
TGTGCCAGCAGCCCTTGGACAAGGAGCAATCAGCCCCAGCATTTT
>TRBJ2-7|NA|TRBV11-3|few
CASSLDGDGPYEQYF
TGTGCCAGCAGCTTAGATGGGGACGGACCCTACGAGCAGTACTTC
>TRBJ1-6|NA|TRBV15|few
CATSRVGQQNSPLHF
TGTGCCACCAGCAGAGTAGGACAGCAAAATTCACCCCTCCACTTT
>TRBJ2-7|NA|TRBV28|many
CASSPRSPGNEQYF
TGTGCCAGCAGCCCGCGGAGCCCAGGGAACGAGCAGTACTTC
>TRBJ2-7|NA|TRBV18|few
CASSPIAGPLGDEQYF
TGTGCCAGCTCACCAATCGCCGGACCTTTGGGGGACGAGCAGTACTTC
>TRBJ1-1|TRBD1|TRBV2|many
CASSGDRGEAEAFF
TGTGCCAGCAGTGGAGACAGGGGCGAAGCTGAAGCTTTCTTT
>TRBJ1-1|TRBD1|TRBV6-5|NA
CASSYLGQERNTEAFF
TGTGCCAGCAGTTATCTCGGACAGGAGCGGAACACTGAAGCTTTCTTT
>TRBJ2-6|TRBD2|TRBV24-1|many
CATSDPLAAGANVLTF
TGTGCCACCAGTGACCCCCTAGCGGCTGGGGCCAACGTCCTGACTTTC
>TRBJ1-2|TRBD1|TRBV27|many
CASSPTPGTANYGYTF
TGTGCCAGCAGCCCAACGCCCGGGACAGCTAACTATGGCTACACCTTC
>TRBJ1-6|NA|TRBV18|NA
CASSPTGKDSPLHF
TGTGCCAGCTCCCCAACAGGGAAGGATTCACCCCTCCACTTT
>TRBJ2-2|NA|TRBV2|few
CASRAQAAGELFF
TGTGCCAGCAGGGCACAGGCGGCCGGGGAGCTGTTTTTT
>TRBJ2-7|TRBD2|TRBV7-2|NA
CASRTGLAGDEQYF
TGTGCCAGCAGGACCGGACTAGCGGGGGACGAGCAGTACTTC
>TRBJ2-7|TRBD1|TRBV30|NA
CALEGQGTYEQYF
TGTGCCTTGGAGGGACAGGGGACCTACGAGCAGTACTTC
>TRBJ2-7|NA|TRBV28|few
CASSFGQDYEQYF
TGTGCCAGCAGTTTTGGTCAGGACTACGAGCAGTACTTC
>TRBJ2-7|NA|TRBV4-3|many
CASSQDVGRAQYF
TGCGCCAGCAGCCAAGATGTGGGGCGCGCGCAGTACTTC
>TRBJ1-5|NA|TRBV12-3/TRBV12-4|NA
CASSLDGVNQPQHF
TGTGCCAGCAGTTTAGATGGGGTAAATCAGCCCCAGCATTTT
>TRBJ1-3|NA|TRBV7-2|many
CASVTGLSGNTIYF
TGTGCCAGCGTTACAGGGCTCTCTGGAAACACCATATATTTT
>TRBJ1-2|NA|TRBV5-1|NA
CASSLGGQLNYGYTF
TGCGCCAGCAGCTTGGGGGGACAACTCAACTATGGCTACACCTTC
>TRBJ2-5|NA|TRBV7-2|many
CASSLGVQGETQYF
TGTGCCAGCAGCTTAGGCGTCCAAGGGGAGACCCAGTACTTC